Detailed here is one T cell receptor beta chain. This sample was taken from a study of T cell responses to AZD1222 COVID-19 vaccine. Assay used: immunoSEQ multiplex PCR; TCRdb lists only in-frame clones, some missing. The table lists fewer than 100,000 clones, around 91% of them singletons. Germline values: CDR1 SGDLS, CDR2 YYNGEE. The CDR3 length is 18 residues. The V and J ends lost 4 bases and 1 base respectively, with 18 bases between them. The J gene is TRBJ2-6, the V gene TRBV9; the D call may be TRBD1 or TRBD2 (5 bases each). This receptor was obtained from an adult in good health. The sample in question was peripheral blood, obtained on day 0 of AZD1222 vaccination. As DNA, the CDR3 is TGTGCCAGCAGCCCGTCGCAGGGTCGGGGATCTGGGGCCAACGTCCTGACTTTC. As protein: CASSPSQGRGSGANVLTF.